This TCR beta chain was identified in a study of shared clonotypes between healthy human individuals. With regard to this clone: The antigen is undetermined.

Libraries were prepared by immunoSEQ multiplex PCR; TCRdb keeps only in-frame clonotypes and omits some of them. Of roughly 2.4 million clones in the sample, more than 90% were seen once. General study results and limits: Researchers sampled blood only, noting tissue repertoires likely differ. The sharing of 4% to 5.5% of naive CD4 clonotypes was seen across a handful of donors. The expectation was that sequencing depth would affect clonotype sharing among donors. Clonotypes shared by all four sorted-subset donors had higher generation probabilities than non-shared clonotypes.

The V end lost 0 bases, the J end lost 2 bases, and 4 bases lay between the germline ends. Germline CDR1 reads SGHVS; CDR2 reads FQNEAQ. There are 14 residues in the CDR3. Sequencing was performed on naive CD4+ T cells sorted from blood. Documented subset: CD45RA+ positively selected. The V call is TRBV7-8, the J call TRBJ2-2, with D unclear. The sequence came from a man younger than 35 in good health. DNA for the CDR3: TGTGCCAGCAGCTTAGCGTCCAACACCGGGGAGCTGTTTTTT. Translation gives CASSLASNTGELFF.